A single TCR beta chain is shown here with its context. Its specificity is not known. Through a sample-barcoded 5' primer and a J-beta primer mix, a second PCR was run for roughly 6 to 11 cycles. TCRdb recomputed calls from the 5' RACE reads with MiXCR, one row per CDR3 protein. The repertoire consists of roughly 640,000 distinct CDR3 sequences, with 25% to 30% occurring once and the leading ten covering 15% to 19%. The data stem from a study of blood T cells in healthy people across ages. General study points: Roughly linearly, TCR beta diversity per million T cells fell as age increased. In long-lived donors, naive CD4+ cell counts and diversity exceeded those of aged donors. Samples with more naive T cells showed higher observed beta diversity.

Extraction yielded at least 5.5 micrograms of total RNA per sample. V was clipped by 2 bases and J by 7 bases; unmatched bases: 8. Germline CDR1 MGHRA, CDR2 YSYEKL. CDR3 length: 15 amino acids. The J gene is TRBJ1-5, the V gene TRBV4-1, with TRBD1 matching over 7 bases. The sequence derives from an elderly woman in good health. Sequencing was carried out using blood. The CDR3, as DNA: TGCGCCAGCAGCCAACCAGACAGGGTGCTCCAGCCCCAGCATTTT. This gives the protein CASSQPDRVLQPQHF.